The 8 T cell receptor beta chains in this list originate from one sample, sequenced in a study of shared clonotypes between healthy human individuals. TCRdb's copy holds only in-frame clones and misses some; the assay was immunoSEQ multiplex PCR. The sample yields 550,000 to 750,000 clones, 92% seen once. The naive CD8 fraction comprised CD45RO-negative cells positively selected for CCR7 and excluded terminally differentiated effector memory CD45RA+ cells. Material for sequencing was naive CD8+ T cells sorted from blood. These receptors all come from a man younger than 40 in good health.

The chain employs TRBV29-1 and TRBJ2-7; no clear D gene. V shed 5 bases and J shed 0 bases, with 8 bases lying between them. Germline lookup yields CDR1 SQVTM and CDR2 ANQGSEA. This CDR3 has 12 amino acids. The CDR3 loop reads CSVSQNSYEQYF. As DNA, the CDR3 is TGCAGCGTTTCCCAGAACTCCTACGAGCAGTACTTC.

V and J are TRBV7-9 and TRBJ2-7; D possibly corresponds to TRBD1 (6 bases). The CDR3 consists of 14 residues. Germline V CDR1 and CDR2: SEHNR, FQNEAQ (reference sequence). The V gene lost 2 bases and the J gene lost 7 bases, with 15 bases spanning the gap. CDR3 in amino acids: CASSLRAGVGEQYF. In nucleotides, the CDR3 is TGTGCCAGCAGCTTAAGGGCAGGGGTGGGAGAGCAGTACTTC.

The chain couples TRBV27 to TRBJ2-5; D is perhaps TRBD1 (5 bases). The length of the CDR3 is 15 residues. In germline, CDR1 is MNHEY, CDR2 SMNVEV (reference sequence). V lost 4 bases, J lost 3 bases, and 15 bases lay in between. CDR3 region: CASSSLGAVEETQYF. As DNA, the CDR3 is TGTGCCAGCAGTTCCCTTGGGGCAGTTGAAGAGACCCAGTACTTC.

CDR3 loop: CASSTLTTYQETQYF. Written as DNA, the CDR3 is TGTGCCAGCAGCACCCTTACAACGTACCAAGAGACCCAGTACTTC. This rearrangement joins TRBV27 to TRBJ2-5; D unclear. Between the trimmed V and J ends, which lost 6 bases and 0 bases, there was a span of 14 bases. Germline assignment: CDR1 MNHEY and CDR2 SMNVEV (reference sequence). The length of the CDR3 is 15 residues.

The genes are TRBV5-4 and TRBJ2-1, with 16 bases identical to TRBD2. Germline-derived CDR1 and CDR2 are SGHNT and YYREEE (reference sequence). CDR3 length: 20 residues. V dropped 4 bases and J dropped 3; count of bases not matched to a gene: 13. CDR3 nucleotides: TGTGCCAGCAGCACCGGGACTAGCGGGAGGGCAATTTGGGACTACAATGAGCAGTTCTTC. Translating gives CASSTGTSGRAIWDYNEQFF. The full variable domain, rest sourced from reference TRBV5-4 and TRBJ2-1, is ETGVTQSPTHLIKTRGQQVTLRCSSQSGHNTVSWYQQALGQGPQFIFQYYREEENGRGNFPPRFSGLQFPNYSSELNVNALELDDSALYLCASSTGTSGRAIWDYNEQFFGPGTRLTVL.

This chain links TRBV13 with TRBJ1-2; D unclear. Germline V CDR1 and CDR2: PRHDT, FYEKMQ (reference sequence). This CDR3 has 15 residues. V shed 2 bases and J shed 2 bases, with 12 bases lying between them. The CDR3 is CASSLSLGENYGYTF. The CDR3 DNA follows: TGTGCCAGCAGCTTAAGTTTGGGAGAGAACTATGGCTACACCTTC.

The chain combines TRBV7-8 with TRBJ2-1, with TRBD1 matching over 8 bases. The V segment lost 5 bases and the J segment 0 bases; nucleotides outside the gene matches: 3. The germline gives CDR1 SGHVS, CDR2 FQNEAQ. CDR3 length: 15 residues. CDR3 region: CASSRQGSSYNEQFF. The CDR3 DNA sequence: TGTGCCAGCAGCCGACAGGGGTCCTCCTACAATGAGCAGTTCTTC.

V gene TRBV29-1 combines with J gene TRBJ2-2; D is undetermined. From germline, CDR1 is SQVTM and CDR2 ANQGSEA. V gave up 7 bases and J gave up 3 bases, with 12 bases separating them. CDR3 length: 13 residues. CDR3 amino acids: CSAYPADTGELFF. Here the CDR3 DNA reads TGCAGCGCCTACCCAGCAGACACCGGGGAGCTGTTTTTT.